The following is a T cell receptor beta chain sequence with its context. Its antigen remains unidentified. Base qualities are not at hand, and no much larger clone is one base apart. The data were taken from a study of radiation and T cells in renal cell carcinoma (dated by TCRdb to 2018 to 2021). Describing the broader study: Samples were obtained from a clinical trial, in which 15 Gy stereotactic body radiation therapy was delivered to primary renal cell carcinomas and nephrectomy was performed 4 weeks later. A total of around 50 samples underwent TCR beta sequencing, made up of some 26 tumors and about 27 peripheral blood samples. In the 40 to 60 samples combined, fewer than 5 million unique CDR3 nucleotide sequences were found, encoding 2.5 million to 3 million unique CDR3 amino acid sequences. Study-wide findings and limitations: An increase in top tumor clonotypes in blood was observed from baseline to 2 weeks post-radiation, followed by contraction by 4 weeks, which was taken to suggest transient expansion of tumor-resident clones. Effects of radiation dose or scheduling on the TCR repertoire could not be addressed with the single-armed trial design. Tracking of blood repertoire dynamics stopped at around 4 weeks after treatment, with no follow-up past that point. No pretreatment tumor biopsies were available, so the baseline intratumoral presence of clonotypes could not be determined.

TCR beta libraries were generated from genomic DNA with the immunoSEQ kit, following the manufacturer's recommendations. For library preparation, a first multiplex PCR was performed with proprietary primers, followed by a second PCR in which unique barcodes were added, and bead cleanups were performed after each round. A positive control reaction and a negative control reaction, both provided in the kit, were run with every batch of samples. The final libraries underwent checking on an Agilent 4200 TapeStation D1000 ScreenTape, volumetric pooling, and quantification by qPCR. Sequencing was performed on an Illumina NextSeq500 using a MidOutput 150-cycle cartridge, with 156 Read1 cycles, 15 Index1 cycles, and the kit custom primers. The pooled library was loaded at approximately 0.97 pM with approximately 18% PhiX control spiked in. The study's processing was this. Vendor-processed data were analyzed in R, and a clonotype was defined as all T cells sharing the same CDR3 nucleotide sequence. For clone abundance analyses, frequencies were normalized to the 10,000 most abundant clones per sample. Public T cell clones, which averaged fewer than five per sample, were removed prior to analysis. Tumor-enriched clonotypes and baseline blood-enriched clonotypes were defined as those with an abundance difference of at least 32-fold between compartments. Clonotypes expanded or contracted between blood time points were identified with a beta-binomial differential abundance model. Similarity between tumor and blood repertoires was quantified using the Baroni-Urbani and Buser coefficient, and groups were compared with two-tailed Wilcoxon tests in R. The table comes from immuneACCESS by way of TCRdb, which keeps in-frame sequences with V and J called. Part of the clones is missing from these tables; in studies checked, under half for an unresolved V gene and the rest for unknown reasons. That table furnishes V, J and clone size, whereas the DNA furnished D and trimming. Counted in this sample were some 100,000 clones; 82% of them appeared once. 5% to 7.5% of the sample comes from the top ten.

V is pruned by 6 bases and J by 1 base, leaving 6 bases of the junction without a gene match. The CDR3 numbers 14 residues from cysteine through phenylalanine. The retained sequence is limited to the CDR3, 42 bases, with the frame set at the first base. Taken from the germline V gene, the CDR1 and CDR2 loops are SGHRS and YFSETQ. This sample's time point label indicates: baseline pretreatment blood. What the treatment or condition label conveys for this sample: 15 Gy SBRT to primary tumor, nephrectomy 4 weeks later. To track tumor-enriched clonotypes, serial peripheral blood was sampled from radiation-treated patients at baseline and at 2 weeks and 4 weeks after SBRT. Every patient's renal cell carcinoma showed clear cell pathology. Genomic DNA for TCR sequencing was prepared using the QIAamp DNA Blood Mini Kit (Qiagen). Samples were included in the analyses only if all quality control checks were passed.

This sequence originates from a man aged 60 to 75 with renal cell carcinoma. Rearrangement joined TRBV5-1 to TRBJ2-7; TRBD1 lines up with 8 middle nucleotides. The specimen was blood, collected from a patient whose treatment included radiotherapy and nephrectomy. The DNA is TGCGCCAGCATGGACAGGGCGGGATCCTACGAGCAGTACTTC. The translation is CASMDRAGSYEQYF. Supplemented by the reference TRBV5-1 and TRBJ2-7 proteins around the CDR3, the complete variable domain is KAGVTQTPRYLIKTRGQQVTLSCSPISGHRSVSWYQQTPGQGLQFLFEYFSETQRNKGNFPGRFSGRQFSNSRSEMNVSTLELGDSALYLCASMDRAGSYEQYFGPGTRLTVT.